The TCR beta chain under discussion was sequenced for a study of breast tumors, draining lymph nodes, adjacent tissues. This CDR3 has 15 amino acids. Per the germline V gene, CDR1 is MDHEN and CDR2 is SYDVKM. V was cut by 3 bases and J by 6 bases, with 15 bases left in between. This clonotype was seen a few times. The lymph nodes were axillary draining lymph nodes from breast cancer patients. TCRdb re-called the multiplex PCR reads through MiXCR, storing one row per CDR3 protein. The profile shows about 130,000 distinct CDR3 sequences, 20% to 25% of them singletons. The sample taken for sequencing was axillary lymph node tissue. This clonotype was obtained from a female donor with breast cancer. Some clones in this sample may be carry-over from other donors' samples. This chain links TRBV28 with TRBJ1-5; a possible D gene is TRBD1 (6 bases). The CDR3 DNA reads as TGTGCCAGCAGTTTTCGCCGGGGGGCAGGTCAGCCCCAGCATTTT. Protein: CASSFRRGAGQPQHF.